The 20 T cell receptor beta chains below come from one sample, sequenced in a study of blood T cell repertoires in COVID-19. Only in-frame clones appear in the TCRdb table, and some are missing; sequencing was by immunoSEQ multiplex PCR. The profile shows around 100,000 clones, approximately 80% of them singletons. The sequenced material came from peripheral blood. All receptors derive from a human donor in a cohort sampled during active COVID-19.

The chain joins TRBV28 to TRBJ2-5; TRBD2 is a possible D gene (6 bases). V was cut by 3 bases and J by 3 bases, with 11 bases left in between. The CDR3 extends over 14 amino acids. Germline V gene sequence: CDR1 MDHEN, CDR2 SYDVKM. DNA for the CDR3: TGTGCCAGCAGTTTTCAGGGAGGTAAAGAGACCCAGTACTTC. Its protein product is CASSFQGGKETQYF.

The chain combines TRBV18 with TRBJ1-1; D perhaps matches TRBD1 (6 bases). The CDR3 loop spans 15 amino acids. Germline V gene sequence: CDR1 KGHSH, CDR2 LQKENI. Trimming removed 6 bases from V and 0 bases from J, with 14 bases in between. The CDR3: CASSPGGAMNTEAFF. The CDR3 DNA reads as TGTGCCAGCTCCCCGGGGGGGGCCATGAACACTGAAGCTTTCTTT.

The CDR3: CASSQFSPGQGVEKLFF. CDR3 DNA sequence: TGCGCCAGCAGCCAATTTAGCCCGGGACAGGGAGTCGAAAAACTGTTTTTT. This chain joins TRBV4-1 and TRBJ1-4, with 9 bases matching TRBD1. Germline CDR1 MGHRA, CDR2 YSYEKL. V lost 2 bases, J lost 8 bases, and 12 bases stayed unmatched. This CDR3 is 17 amino acids long.

CDR3 region: CASSLTGQRVGELFF. The DNA for the CDR3 is TGTGCCAGCAGCTTGACAGGGCAAAGGGTCGGGGAGCTGTTTTTT. The chain employs TRBV5-5 and TRBJ2-2; maybe TRBD1 (6 bases). CDR1 SGHKS and CDR2 YYEKEE come from the germline V gene (reference sequence). The CDR3 has 15 residues. Trimming removed 1 base from V and 7 bases from J, with 14 bases in between. The entire variable domain, with the rest obtained from reference TRBV5-5 and TRBJ2-2, is as follows: DAGVTQSPTHLIKTRGQQVTLRCSPISGHKSVSWYQQVLGQGPQFIFQYYEKEERGRGNFPDRFSARQFPNYSSELNVNALLLGDSALYLCASSLTGQRVGELFFGEGSRLTVL.

This clone came up once. This rearrangement joins TRBV7-3 to TRBJ2-1; perhaps TRBD1 as D (6 bases). The CDR3 spans 13 residues. Per the germline V gene, CDR1 is SGHTA and CDR2 is FQGTGA. Deletions cut 4 bases from V and 5 bases from J, with 9 bases between. CDR3 sequence reads: CASSSDRDNEQFF. In DNA, the CDR3 is TGTGCCAGCAGCTCGGACAGAGACAATGAGCAGTTCTTC. The full variable domain, with the rest looked up from reference TRBV7-3 and TRBJ2-1, is GAGVSQTPSNKVTEKGKYVELRCDPISGHTALYWYRQSLGQGPEFLIYFQGTGAADDSGLPNDRFFAVRPEGSVSTLKIQRTERGDSAVYLCASSSDRDNEQFFGPGTRLTVL.

The V and J genes are TRBV4-1 and TRBJ1-2; 8 positions match TRBD1. The CDR3 runs to 16 residues. V trimming: 3 bases; J trimming: 5 bases; junction bases outside the gene matches: 11. Germline V CDR1 and CDR2: MGHRA, YSYEKL. The CDR3 is CASSHTGGVVPYGYTF. CDR3 coding DNA: TGCGCCAGCAGCCATACAGGGGGGGTCGTGCCGTATGGCTACACCTTC.

This clone was counted a few times. V usage is TRBV5-6 and J usage is TRBJ1-6, with 8 bases aligning to TRBD1. Germline lookup yields CDR1 SGHDT and CDR2 YYEEEE. Trimming took 2 bases from V and 9 from J; bases not matched to a gene: 4. The CDR3 contains 14 residues. This chain's CDR3 is CASSFGQGSSPLHF. CDR3 coding DNA: TGTGCCAGCAGCTTCGGACAGGGTTCTTCACCCCTCCACTTT.

The table lists this clone with a count of one. This chain links TRBV19 with TRBJ1-2; 8 bases are a match to TRBD1. V trimming: 3 bases; J trimming: 4 bases; junction bases outside the gene matches: 4. Germline loops: CDR1 LNHDA, CDR2 SQIVND (reference sequence). The CDR3 runs 14 residues. The CDR3 protein is CASSIGDRSYGYTF. CDR3 nucleotides: TGTGCCAGTAGTATTGGGGACAGGAGCTATGGCTACACCTTC.

This sequence joins TRBV7-2 and TRBJ1-2, with TRBD1 matching over 9 bases. J lost 4 bases, V lost 7 bases, and 7 bases had no gene match. The CDR3 loop spans 14 amino acids. The germline CDR1 and CDR2 sequences are SGHTA and FQGNSA. The CDR3 reads CASNQGGQGYGYTF. For the CDR3, the DNA is TGTGCCAGCAATCAAGGGGGACAGGGCTATGGCTACACCTTC.

The CDR3 nucleotides read TGTGCCAGCAGCTTAGCTTGGGAGACAGGGAGCACAGATACGCAGTATTTT. Translated, it gives CASSLAWETGSTDTQYF. The rearrangement uses TRBV7-9 and TRBJ2-3; 7 nucleotides agree with TRBD1. Trimming removed 0 bases from V and 0 bases from J; junction bases left unmatched: 6. The CDR3 runs to 17 residues. In germline, CDR1 is SEHNR, CDR2 FQNEAQ (reference sequence).

The chain couples TRBV5-1 to TRBJ1-2; the D is unclear. Germline lookup yields CDR1 SGHRS and CDR2 YFSETQ. V was shortened by 0 bases and J by 6 bases, with 12 bases between the two germline ends. This CDR3 spans 14 amino acids. The CDR3 coding sequence is TGCGCCAGCAGCTTGGGCGGGAACTCCAATGGCTACACCTTC. Translating it yields CASSLGGNSNGYTF.

V gene TRBV28 combines with J gene TRBJ2-7; 8 nucleotides agree with TRBD1. Germline CDR1 and CDR2: MDHEN and SYDVKM. The length of the CDR3 is 15 residues. J was trimmed by 4 bases and V by 6 bases; bases with no gene match: 11. This chain's CDR3 is CASRTRRGPMYEQYF. CDR3 DNA sequence: TGTGCCAGCAGGACCCGCAGGGGGCCGATGTACGAGCAGTACTTC. The whole variable domain, remainder taken from reference TRBV28 and TRBJ2-7, is DVKVTQSSRYLVKRTGEKVFLECVQDMDHENMFWYRQDPGLGLRLIYFSYDVKMKEKGDIPEGYSVSREKKERFSLILESASTNQTSMYLCASRTRRGPMYEQYFGPGTRLTVT.

The V and J genes are TRBV7-8 and TRBJ2-3; 15 bases fit TRBD2. V lost 5 bases, J lost 3 bases, and 6 bases stayed unmatched. The CDR3 spans 17 residues. Germline V gene lookup returns CDR1 SGHVS and CDR2 FQNEAQ. In DNA form, the CDR3 reads TGTGCCAGCAGCCCAGGGACTAGCGGGAGGAATACAGATACGCAGTATTTT. This translates into CASSPGTSGRNTDTQYF.

The chain links TRBV6-2 or TRBV6-3 to TRBJ2-3, with D possibly TRBD2 on 6 matching bases. The CDR3 is 14 amino acids. Trimming pared 1 base from V and 3 bases from J, leaving 8 bases between. The V gene's germline CDR1 is MNHEY and CDR2 SVGEGT. In DNA form, the CDR3 reads TGTGCCAGCAGTTACTTCCTAGCGACAGATACGCAGTATTTT. Its protein is CASSYFLATDTQYF.

V usage is TRBV5-5 and J usage is TRBJ1-5, with TRBD1 identical over 8 bases. Per the germline V gene, CDR1 is SGHKS and CDR2 is YYEKEE (reference sequence). This CDR3 is 14 amino acids long. The ends lost 4 bases at V and 7 bases at J; junction bases unmatched: 7. CDR3 in amino acids: CASSPQGAGQPQHF. The CDR3 DNA sequence: TGTGCCAGCAGCCCCCAGGGGGCTGGGCAGCCCCAGCATTTT.

The V gene is TRBV27, the J gene TRBJ2-3; TRBD1 aligns across 7 bases. The germline V gene has CDR1 MNHEY and CDR2 SMNVEV (reference sequence). The CDR3 spans 14 residues. Germline trimming cut 5 bases from V and 0 bases from J; bases unmatched to any gene: 2. The DNA for the CDR3 is TGTGCCAGCAGTGTGACAGGGAGCACAGATACGCAGTATTTT. Its translation: CASSVTGSTDTQYF.

The chain employs TRBV28 and TRBJ2-7; 10 bases are shared with TRBD1. This CDR3 region has 14 residues. In germline, CDR1 is MDHEN, CDR2 SYDVKM. With V trimmed by 5 bases and J by 4 bases, 5 bases remained unmatched. CDR3 region: CASSTGTGDYEQYF. As DNA, the CDR3 is TGTGCCAGCAGTACCGGGACAGGGGATTACGAGCAGTACTTC.

This clone has just one count. J is TRBJ2-7 and V is TRBV10-3; 10 positions agree with TRBD1. V shed 2 bases, J shed 5 bases, and the junction held 9 bases outside the gene matches. The germline CDR1 and CDR2 sequences are ENHRY and SYGVKD. The CDR3 totals 16 residues. CDR3 sequence: CAISEPSTGGRNEQYF. The CDR3 DNA follows: TGTGCCATCAGTGAGCCCTCGACAGGGGGCCGGAACGAGCAGTACTTC.

The chain joins TRBV20-1 to TRBJ1-5; D might be TRBD1 (6 bases). The CDR3 runs 16 residues. From germline, CDR1 is DFQATT and CDR2 SNEGSKA (reference sequence). Trimming pared 3 bases from V and 2 bases from J, leaving 17 bases between. CDR3 DNA sequence: TGCAGTGCTAGTTCAGGGGCCCAGAATGGCAATCAGCCCCAGCATTTT. It encodes CSASSGAQNGNQPQHF.

This clone turned up a few times. The chain uses TRBV5-1 and TRBJ1-2, with D maybe TRBD1 (6 bases). The CDR3 consists of 13 residues. Per the germline V gene, CDR1 is SGHRS and CDR2 is YFSETQ. V gave up 4 bases and J gave up 5 bases, with 12 bases separating them. CDR3 sequence (DNA): TGCGCCAGCAGCACAGCAGGGGATTATGGCTACACCTTC. As protein: CASSTAGDYGYTF.